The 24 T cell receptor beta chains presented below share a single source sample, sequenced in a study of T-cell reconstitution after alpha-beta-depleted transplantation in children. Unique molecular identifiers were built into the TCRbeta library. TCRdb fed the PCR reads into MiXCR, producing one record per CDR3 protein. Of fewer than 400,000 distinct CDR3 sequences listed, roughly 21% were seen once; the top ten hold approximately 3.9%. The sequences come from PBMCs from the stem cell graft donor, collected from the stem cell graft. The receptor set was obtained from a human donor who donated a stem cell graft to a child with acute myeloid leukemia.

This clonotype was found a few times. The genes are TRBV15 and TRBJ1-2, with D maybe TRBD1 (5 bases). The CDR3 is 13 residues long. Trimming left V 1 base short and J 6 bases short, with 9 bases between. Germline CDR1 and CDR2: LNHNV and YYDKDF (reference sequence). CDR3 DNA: TGTGCCACCAGCAGAGGAGGGGTAGATGGCTACACCTTC. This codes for CATSRGGVDGYTF.

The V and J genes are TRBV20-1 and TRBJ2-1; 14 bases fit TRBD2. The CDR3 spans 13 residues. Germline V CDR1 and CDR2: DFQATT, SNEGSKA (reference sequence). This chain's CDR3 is CSRLAGGYNEQFF. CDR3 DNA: TGCAGCCGACTAGCGGGAGGGTACAATGAGCAGTTCTTC.

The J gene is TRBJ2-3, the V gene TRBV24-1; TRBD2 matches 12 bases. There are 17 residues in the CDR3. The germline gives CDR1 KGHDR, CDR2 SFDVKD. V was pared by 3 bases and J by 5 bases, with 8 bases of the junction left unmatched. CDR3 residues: CATSDRRLAGVRDTQYF. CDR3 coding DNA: TGTGCCACCAGTGATCGGCGACTAGCGGGAGTTAGAGATACGCAGTATTTT.

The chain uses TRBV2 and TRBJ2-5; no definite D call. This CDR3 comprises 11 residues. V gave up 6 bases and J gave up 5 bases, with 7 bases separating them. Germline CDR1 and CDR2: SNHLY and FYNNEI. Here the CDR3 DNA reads TGTGCCAGCAGGACCCGGGAGACCCAGTACTTC. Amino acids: CASRTRETQYF.

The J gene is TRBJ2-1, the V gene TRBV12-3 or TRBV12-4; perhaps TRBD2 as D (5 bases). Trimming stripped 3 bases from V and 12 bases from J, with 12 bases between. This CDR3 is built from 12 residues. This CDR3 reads CASSLTIEGQFF. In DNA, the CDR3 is TGTGCCAGCAGTTTGACTATCGAAGGGCAGTTCTTC.

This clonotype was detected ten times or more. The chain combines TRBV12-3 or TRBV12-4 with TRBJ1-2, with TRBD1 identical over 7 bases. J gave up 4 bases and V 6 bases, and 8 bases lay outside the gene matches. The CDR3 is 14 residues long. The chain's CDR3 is CASSRDRVGYGYTF. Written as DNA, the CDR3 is TGTGCCAGCAGCCGCGACAGGGTTGGCTATGGCTACACCTTC.

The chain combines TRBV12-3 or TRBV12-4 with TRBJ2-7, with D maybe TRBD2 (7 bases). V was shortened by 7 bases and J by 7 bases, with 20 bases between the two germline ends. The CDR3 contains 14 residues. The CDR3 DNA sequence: TGTGCCAGCACCGCAATCGGGGGGCTGGGGGAGCAGTACTTC. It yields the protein CASTAIGGLGEQYF.

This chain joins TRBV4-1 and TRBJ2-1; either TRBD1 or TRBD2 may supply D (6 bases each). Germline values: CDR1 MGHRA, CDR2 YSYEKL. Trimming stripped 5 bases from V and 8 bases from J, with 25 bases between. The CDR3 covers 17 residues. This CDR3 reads CASSSTGLAAEVHEQFF. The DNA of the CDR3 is TGCGCCAGCAGCTCCACAGGGTTAGCGGCGGAGGTCCATGAGCAGTTCTTC.

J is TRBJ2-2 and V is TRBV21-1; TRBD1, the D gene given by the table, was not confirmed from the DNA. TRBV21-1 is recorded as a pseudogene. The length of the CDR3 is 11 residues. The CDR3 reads CASWDRGELFF. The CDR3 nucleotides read TGTGCCAGCTGGGACAGAGGGGAGCTGTTTTTT.

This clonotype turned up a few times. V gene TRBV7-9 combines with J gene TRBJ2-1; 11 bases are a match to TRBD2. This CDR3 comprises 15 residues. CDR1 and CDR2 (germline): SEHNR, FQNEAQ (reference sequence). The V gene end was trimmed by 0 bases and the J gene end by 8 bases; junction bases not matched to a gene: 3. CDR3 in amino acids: CASSLAGTSGDEQFF. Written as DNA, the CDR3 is TGTGCCAGCAGCTTAGCCGGGACTAGCGGCGATGAGCAGTTCTTC.

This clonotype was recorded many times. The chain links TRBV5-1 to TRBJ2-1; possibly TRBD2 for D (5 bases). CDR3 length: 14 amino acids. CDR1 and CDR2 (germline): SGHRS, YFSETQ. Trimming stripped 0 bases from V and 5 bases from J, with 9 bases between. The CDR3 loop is CASSLGGSDNEQFF. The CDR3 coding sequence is TGCGCCAGCAGCTTGGGCGGTAGCGACAATGAGCAGTTCTTC.

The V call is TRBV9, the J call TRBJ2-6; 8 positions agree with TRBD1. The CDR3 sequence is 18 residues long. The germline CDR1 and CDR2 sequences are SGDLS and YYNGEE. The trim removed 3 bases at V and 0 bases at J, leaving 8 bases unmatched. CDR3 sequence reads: CASSEGQDRSSGANVLTF. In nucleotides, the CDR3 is TGTGCCAGCAGCGAGGGACAGGATCGGAGCTCTGGGGCCAACGTCCTGACTTTC. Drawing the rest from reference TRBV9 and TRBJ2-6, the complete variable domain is DSGVTQTPKHLITATGQRVTLRCSPRSGDLSVYWYQQSLDQGLQFLIQYYNGEERAKGNILERFSAQQFPDLHSELNLSSLELGDSALYFCASSEGQDRSSGANVLTFGAGSRLTVL.

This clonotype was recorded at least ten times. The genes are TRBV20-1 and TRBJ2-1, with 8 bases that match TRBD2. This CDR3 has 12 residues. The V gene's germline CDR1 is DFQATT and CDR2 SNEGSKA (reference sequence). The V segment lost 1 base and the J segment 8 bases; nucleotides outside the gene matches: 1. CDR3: CSARVAGHEQFF. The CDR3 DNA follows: TGCAGTGCTAGAGTAGCGGGACATGAGCAGTTCTTC.

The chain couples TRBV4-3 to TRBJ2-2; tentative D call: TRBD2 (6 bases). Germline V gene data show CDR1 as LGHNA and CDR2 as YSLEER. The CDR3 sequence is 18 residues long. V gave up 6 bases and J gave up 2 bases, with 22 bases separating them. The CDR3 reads CASRPNPSGTANTGELFF. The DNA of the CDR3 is TGCGCCAGCAGACCGAACCCATCGGGGACTGCTAACACCGGGGAGCTGTTTTTT.

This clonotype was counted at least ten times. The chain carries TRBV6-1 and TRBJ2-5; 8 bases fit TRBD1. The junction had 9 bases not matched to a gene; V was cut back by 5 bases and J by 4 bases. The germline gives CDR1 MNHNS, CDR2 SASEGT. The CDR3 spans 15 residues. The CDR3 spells CASSRTGTDPETQYF. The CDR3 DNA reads TGTGCCAGCAGTCGGACAGGGACGGATCCAGAGACCCAGTACTTC.

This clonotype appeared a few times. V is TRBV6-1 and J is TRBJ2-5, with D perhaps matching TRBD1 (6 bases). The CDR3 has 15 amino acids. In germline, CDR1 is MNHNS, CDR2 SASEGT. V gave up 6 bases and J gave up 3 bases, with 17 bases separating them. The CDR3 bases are TGTGCCAGCAGGAACCGTAGGACAGAAGAAGAGACCCAGTACTTC. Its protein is CASRNRRTEEETQYF.

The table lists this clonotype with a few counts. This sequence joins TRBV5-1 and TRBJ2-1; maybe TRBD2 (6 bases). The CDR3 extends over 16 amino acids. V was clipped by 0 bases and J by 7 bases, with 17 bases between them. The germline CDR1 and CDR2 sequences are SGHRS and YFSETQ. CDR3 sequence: CASSLAVAGTLNEQFF. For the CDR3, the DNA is TGCGCCAGCAGCTTGGCCGTTGCGGGAACCTTGAATGAGCAGTTCTTC.

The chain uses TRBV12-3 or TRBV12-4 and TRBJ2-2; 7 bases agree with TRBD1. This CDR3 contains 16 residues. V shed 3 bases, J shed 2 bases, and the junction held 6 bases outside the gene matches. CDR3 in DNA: TGTGCCAGCAGTTTGGGGACAGCGATAAACACCGGGGAGCTGTTTTTT. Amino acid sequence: CASSLGTAINTGELFF.

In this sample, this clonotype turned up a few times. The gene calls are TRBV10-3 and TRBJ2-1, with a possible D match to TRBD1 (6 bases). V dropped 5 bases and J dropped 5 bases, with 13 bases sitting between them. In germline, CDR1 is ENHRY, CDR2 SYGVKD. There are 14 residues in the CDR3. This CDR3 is CAISSRDNDNEQFF. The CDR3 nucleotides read TGTGCCATCAGTAGCCGGGACAATGACAATGAGCAGTTCTTC.

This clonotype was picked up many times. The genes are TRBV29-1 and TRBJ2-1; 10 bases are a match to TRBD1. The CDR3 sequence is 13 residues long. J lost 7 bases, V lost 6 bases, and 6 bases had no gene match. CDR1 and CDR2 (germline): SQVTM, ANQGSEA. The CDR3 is CSVSWDRGNEQFF. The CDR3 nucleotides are TGCAGCGTCTCCTGGGACAGGGGAAATGAGCAGTTCTTC.

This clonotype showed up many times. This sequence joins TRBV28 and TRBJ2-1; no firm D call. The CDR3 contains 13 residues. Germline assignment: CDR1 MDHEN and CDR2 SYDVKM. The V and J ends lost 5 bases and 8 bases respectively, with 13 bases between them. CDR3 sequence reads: CASSLSQAYEQFF. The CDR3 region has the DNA TGTGCCAGCAGTCTGTCACAAGCATATGAGCAGTTCTTC.

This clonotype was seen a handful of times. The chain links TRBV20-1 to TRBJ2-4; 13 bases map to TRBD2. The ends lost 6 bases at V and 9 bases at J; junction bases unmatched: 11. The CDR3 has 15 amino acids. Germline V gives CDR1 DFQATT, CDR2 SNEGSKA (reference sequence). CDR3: CSARRTSGSIGIQYF. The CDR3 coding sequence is TGCAGTGCCAGACGGACTAGCGGGAGTATCGGCATTCAGTACTTC.

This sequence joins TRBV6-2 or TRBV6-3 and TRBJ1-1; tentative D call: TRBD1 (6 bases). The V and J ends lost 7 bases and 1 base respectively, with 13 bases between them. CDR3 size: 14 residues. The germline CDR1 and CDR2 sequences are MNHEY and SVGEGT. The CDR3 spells CASNIQGTNTEAFF. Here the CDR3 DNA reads TGTGCCAGCAATATACAGGGCACGAACACTGAAGCTTTCTTT.

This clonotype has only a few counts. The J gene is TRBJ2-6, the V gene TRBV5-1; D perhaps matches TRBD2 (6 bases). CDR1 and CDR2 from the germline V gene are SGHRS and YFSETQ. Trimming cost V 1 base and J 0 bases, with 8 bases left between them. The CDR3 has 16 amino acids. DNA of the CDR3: TGCGCCAGCAGCTTGTGGGGGGACTCTGGGGCCAACGTCCTGACTTTC. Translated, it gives CASSLWGDSGANVLTF.